The clone carrying this TCR beta chain was detected a few times. The antigen is undetermined. The CDR3 consists of 12 residues. Trimming took off 4 bases at V and 3 bases at J, with 7 bases between the two ends. Per the germline V gene, CDR1 is DFQATT and CDR2 is SNEGSKA (reference sequence). This specimen belongs to a study of T cells after yellow fever vaccination. Study-level results: Of the clonotypes, a small share occurred in both CD4 and CD8 compartments. Weaker in magnitude, the secondary response showed a faster peak on day 5 versus 15.

TCRdb redid the calling of the 5' RACE reads with MiXCR, one entry per CDR3 protein. The top ten clones hold roughly 3% of a sample with around 180,000 distinct CDR3 sequences, about 6.2% of them seen once. This clonotype was obtained from a young man who received the YFV17D yellow fever vaccine. The chain combines TRBV20-1 with TRBJ1-5, with no clear D. Source: CD4+ T cells sorted from PBMCs, taken on the day of the first yellow fever vaccination. CDR3 sequence: CSAKIPNQPQHF. In DNA form, the CDR3 reads TGCAGTGCTAAAATCCCCAATCAGCCCCAGCATTTT.